The 6 T cell receptor beta chains in this list originate from one sample, sequenced in a study of blood T cell repertoires in COVID-19. Sequenced by immunoSEQ multiplex PCR; TCRdb stores in-frame clones only, minus some. The sample holds over 25,000 clones, around 85% seen once. Specimen: peripheral blood. These receptors were taken from a human donor in a cohort sampled during active COVID-19.

The genes are TRBV7-9 and TRBJ1-1, with D uncertain. From germline, CDR1 is SEHNR and CDR2 FQNEAQ (reference sequence). The V end lost 7 bases, the J end lost 0 bases, and 6 bases lay between the germline ends. This CDR3 has 12 amino acids. As DNA, the CDR3 is TGTGCCAGCAATCTATTGAACACTGAAGCTTTCTTT. Residues: CASNLLNTEAFF.

The chain is built from TRBV28 and TRBJ2-7; 7 bases map to TRBD2. Germline V gene data show CDR1 as MDHEN and CDR2 as SYDVKM. CDR3 size: 16 residues. The V gene end was trimmed by 2 bases and the J gene end by 6 bases; junction bases not matched to a gene: 13. The CDR3 nucleotides are TGTGCCAGCAGTTTAACAAGAACCGGACTAGGAAGCGAGCAGTACTTC. Translating it yields CASSLTRTGLGSEQYF.

This clone was observed a single time. The genes are TRBV7-9 and TRBJ2-5, with 7 bases that match TRBD2. Germline V gene lookup returns CDR1 SEHNR and CDR2 FQNEAQ (reference sequence). This CDR3 spans 14 amino acids. Trimming removed 5 bases from V and 2 bases from J; junction bases left unmatched: 5. The CDR3 loop reads CASSRDYLQETQYF. As DNA, the CDR3 is TGTGCCAGCAGCCGGGACTATTTACAAGAGACCCAGTACTTC.

This clone was detected only once. V usage is TRBV5-1 and J usage is TRBJ2-3, with 8 positions matching TRBD1. This CDR3 contains 16 residues. Germline values: CDR1 SGHRS, CDR2 YFSETQ. The trim removed 0 bases at V and 0 bases at J, leaving 3 bases unmatched. The CDR3 spells CASSLGRTGSTDTQYF. The DNA of the CDR3 is TGCGCCAGCAGCTTGGGACGGACAGGGAGCACAGATACGCAGTATTTT.

This chain connects TRBV12-3 or TRBV12-4 to TRBJ2-7; tentative D call: TRBD2 (6 bases). Trimming took 2 bases from V and 7 from J, leaving 12 bases between them. The CDR3 sequence is 13 residues long. CDR3: CASSLLRGLEQYF. CDR3 nucleotide sequence: TGTGCCAGCAGTTTACTGCGGGGTCTGGAGCAGTACTTC.

This clone was found a few times. The rearrangement uses TRBV27 and TRBJ2-7, with D possibly being TRBD2 (5 bases). The germline V gene has CDR1 MNHEY and CDR2 SMNVEV (reference sequence). Trimming took off 4 bases at V and 3 bases at J, with 13 bases between the two ends. There are 14 residues in the CDR3. The DNA of the CDR3 is TGTGCCAGCAGTTGGACCCTTGGAGGCTACGAGCAGTACTTC. This translates into CASSWTLGGYEQYF.